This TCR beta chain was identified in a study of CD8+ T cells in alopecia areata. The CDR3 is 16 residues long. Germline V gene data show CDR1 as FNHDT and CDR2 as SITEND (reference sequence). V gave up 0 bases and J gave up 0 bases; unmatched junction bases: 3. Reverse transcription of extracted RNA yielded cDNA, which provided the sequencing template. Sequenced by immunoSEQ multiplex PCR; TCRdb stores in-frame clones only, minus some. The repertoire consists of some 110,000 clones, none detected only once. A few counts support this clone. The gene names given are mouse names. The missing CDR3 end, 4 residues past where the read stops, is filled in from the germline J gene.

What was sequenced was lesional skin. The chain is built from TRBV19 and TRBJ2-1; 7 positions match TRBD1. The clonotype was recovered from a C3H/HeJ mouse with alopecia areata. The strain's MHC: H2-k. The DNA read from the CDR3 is TGTGCCAGCAGTATAGGGGGACAGTATAACTATGCT. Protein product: CASSIGGQYNYA. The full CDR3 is CASSIGGQYNYAEQFF. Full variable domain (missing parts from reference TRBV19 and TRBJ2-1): GGIITQTPKFLIGQEGQKLTLKCQQNFNHDTMYWYRQDSGKGLRLIYYSITENDLQKGDLSEGYDASREKKSSFSLTVTSAQKNEMAVFLCASSIGGQYNYAEQFFGPGTRLTVL.